The 23 T cell receptor beta chains in this list originate from one sample, sequenced in a study of CD8 T cells in ankylosing spondylitis (dated by TCRdb to about 2017). Paper-wide results and their limitations: Blood from ankylosing spondylitis patients appeared to be characterized by a TCR beta motif made up of 8 or 9 highly homologous amino acid variants.

Their cognate antigens are unknown. The library was prepared using 5' RACE. This sample was sequenced with an Illumina HiSeq 2500. TCRdb reprocessing: public reads trimmed at Q25 with fastp, clones called with MiXCR, in-frame beta chains kept. Identical CDR3 protein sequences are pooled into one entry, listed with their most common genes and DNA. This sample lists 100,000 to 150,000 distinct CDR3 sequences; more than 15% were detected once. The ten largest clones capture roughly 30% of the sample. The material sequenced was blood, either unsorted or a sorted T cell fraction (not recorded which). The receptors originated from a male donor with ankylosing spondylitis.

There are a few counts of this clonotype. This chain uses TRBV15 with TRBJ1-5; unclear D gene. Germline CDR1 LNHNV, CDR2 YYDKDF (reference sequence). The CDR3 runs 14 residues. V lost 3 bases and J lost 2, with 8 bases in between. The chain's CDR3 is CATSRSSGNQPQHF. The CDR3 bases are TGTGCCACCAGCAGGAGTTCAGGCAATCAGCCCCAGCATTTT.

This clonotype showed up just a few times. The chain recombines TRBV6-4 with TRBJ2-1; 8 bases map to TRBD2. Trimming cost V 2 bases and J 7 bases; bases outside gene matches: 7. The CDR3 is 15 amino acids. From germline, CDR1 is MRHNA and CDR2 SNTAGT. In DNA, the CDR3 is TGTGCCAGCAGTGACGGAGCGGGAGTGGGAAATGAGCAGTTCTTC. Protein product: CASSDGAGVGNEQFF.

Remarks on this clonotype: One end of the junction varies from germline; a read error may be responsible. The chain is built from TRBV7-3 and TRBJ2-2, with D tentatively TRBD1 (6 bases). Looked up from germline, CDR1 is SGHTA and CDR2 is FQGTGA. This CDR3 has 15 amino acids. The CDR3, as DNA: TGTGCCAGCAGCGTAACAGGGAGTTTAGGCGGGGAGCTGTTTTTT. Translation gives CASSVTGSLGGELFF.

V usage is TRBV7-9 and J usage is TRBJ2-2; TRBD1 agrees at 8 bases. V shed 5 bases, J shed 6 bases, and the junction held 5 bases outside the gene matches. The CDR3 is 14 residues long. Germline CDR1 reads SEHNR; CDR2 reads FQNEAQ (reference sequence). The CDR3 bases are TGTGCCAGCAGCAGGACAGGGCGATCCGGGGAGCTGTTTTTT. Translation gives CASSRTGRSGELFF. Using reference TRBV7-9 and TRBJ2-2 for the parts outside the CDR3, the full variable domain is DTGVSQNPRHKITKRGQNVTFRCDPISEHNRLYWYRQTLGQGPEFLTYFQNEAQLEKSRLLSDRFSAERPKGSFSTLEIQRTEQGDSAMYLCASSRTGRSGELFFGEGSRLTVL.

This chain links TRBV6-2 or TRBV6-3 with TRBJ2-5; D is unresolved. Looked up from germline, CDR1 is MNHEY and CDR2 is SVGEGT. The CDR3 is 14 residues long. V lost 4 bases and J lost 4, with 13 bases in between. The CDR3 coding sequence is TGTGCCAGCAGTTGGGCTGATTCCCCAGAGACCCAGTACTTC. Its translation is CASSWADSPETQYF.

This clonotype showed up many times. The rearrangement uses TRBV20-1 and TRBJ1-1; TRBD1 is a possible D gene (5 bases). The V end was cut by 8 bases, the J end by 6 bases, with 13 bases between. The germline CDR1 and CDR2 sequences are DFQATT and SNEGSKA (reference sequence). CDR3 length: 11 amino acids. The CDR3 region has the DNA TGCAGTCAAAAAAGGGGACCTGAAGCTTTCTTT. This codes for CSQKRGPEAFF.

This chain connects TRBV7-9 to TRBJ1-2; D is possibly TRBD1 (5 bases). Germline V CDR1 and CDR2: SEHNR, FQNEAQ (reference sequence). The V end lost 5 bases, the J end lost 0 bases, and 13 bases lay between the germline ends. The CDR3 is 15 residues long. CDR3 DNA sequence: TGTGCCAGCAGCCCCAAACAGGATTCTAACTATGGCTACACCTTC. It yields the protein CASSPKQDSNYGYTF.

This clonotype was detected a few times. The chain couples TRBV29-1 to TRBJ2-7; D remains ambiguous. V lost 3 bases and J lost 1, with 16 bases in between. CDR1 is SQVTM, CDR2 ANQGSEA, per germline. This CDR3 is built from 15 residues. DNA for the CDR3: TGCAGCGTTGAGGTACGAAAATCCCTTTCCTACGAGCAGTACTTC. Translating it yields CSVEVRKSLSYEQYF.

The J gene is TRBJ2-7, the V gene TRBV27; 10 nucleotides match TRBD1. The V gene end was trimmed by 5 bases and the J gene end by 5 bases; junction bases not matched to a gene: 9. Germline lookup yields CDR1 MNHEY and CDR2 SMNVEV (reference sequence). The CDR3 is 15 amino acids. The CDR3 region is CASSPRRGQGNEQYF. DNA of the CDR3: TGTGCCAGCAGTCCCCGCCGGGGACAGGGGAACGAGCAGTACTTC.

This clonotype was seen more than once but under ten times. The rearrangement links TRBV28 to TRBJ2-4; maybe TRBD1 (6 bases). The CDR3 runs to 15 residues. Trimming cost V 4 bases and J 8 bases, with 18 bases left between them. CDR1 MDHEN and CDR2 SYDVKM come from the germline V gene. CDR3 sequence (DNA): TGTGCCAGCAGTTCCCAACAGGGTGATCCGGACATTCAGTACTTC. Its translation is CASSSQQGDPDIQYF.

This clonotype was recorded a few times. The chain uses TRBV12-3 or TRBV12-4 and TRBJ2-3; 10 bases align to TRBD2. The trim removed 4 bases at V and 1 base at J, leaving 5 bases unmatched. The CDR3 is made up of 16 amino acids. CDR3 sequence: CASSSRTSGRTDTQYF. The DNA of the CDR3 is TGTGCCAGCAGTTCTAGGACTAGCGGCCGCACAGATACGCAGTATTTT.

This clonotype was counted between two and nine times. This chain joins TRBV20-1 and TRBJ2-2; perhaps TRBD1 as D (5 bases). Trimming removed 3 bases from V and 2 bases from J, with 7 bases in between. This CDR3 spans 13 amino acids. Germline loops: CDR1 DFQATT, CDR2 SNEGSKA (reference sequence). CDR3 in DNA: TGCAGTGCTAGGACAGTTAACACCGGGGAGCTGTTTTTT. This sequence encodes CSARTVNTGELFF.

The rearrangement links TRBV7-8 to TRBJ2-7; 7 bases align to TRBD1. The CDR3 length is 16 residues. CDR1 SGHVS and CDR2 FQNEAQ come from the germline V gene. After removal of 1 base from V and 3 bases from J, the junction contained 9 bases not matched to a gene. CDR3 DNA sequence: TGTGCCAGCAGCTTAGGGGGACAGCGATCTAACTACGAGCAGTACTTC. This codes for CASSLGGQRSNYEQYF.

This clonotype was seen a handful of times. The V call is TRBV16, the J call TRBJ2-7; TRBD1 agrees at 9 bases. This CDR3 has 16 amino acids. V lost 2 bases and J lost 6; bases outside the gene matches: 11. Per germline, CDR1 KGHSY and CDR2 FQNENV. The DNA for the CDR3 is TGTGCCAGCAGCCAAGTGGGACAGGGAAATTGGGGCGAGCAGTACTTC. Translated: CASSQVGQGNWGEQYF.

This clonotype has just a few counts. The chain couples TRBV7-1 to TRBJ2-1; 11 bases map to TRBD2. TRBV7-1 is flagged as an ORF with uncertain function. V shed 3 bases and J 9 bases; nucleotides not matched to a gene: 28. This CDR3 is built from 22 residues. The CDR3 region is CASSSNPPPAGLAGLLGGEQFF. The CDR3 DNA reads TGTGCCAGCAGCTCGAACCCTCCTCCGGCCGGACTAGCGGGCCTTCTCGGCGGTGAGCAGTTCTTC.

The J gene is TRBJ2-3, the V gene TRBV7-9, with TRBD1 as a possible D gene (5 bases). The CDR3 contains 17 residues. Trimming left V 4 bases short and J 4 bases short, with 21 bases between. Germline V gene sequence: CDR1 SEHNR, CDR2 FQNEAQ (reference sequence). In nucleotides, the CDR3 is TGTGCCAGCAGCTCCCAGGTCGCCAGAGAAGGGGCAGATACGCAGTATTTT. Translated: CASSSQVAREGADTQYF.

The chain links TRBV28 to TRBJ1-6; D gene unclear. The germline V gene has CDR1 MDHEN and CDR2 SYDVKM. The CDR3 spans 13 residues. V lost 7 bases, J lost 7 bases, and 11 bases lay in between. CDR3 nucleotide sequence: TGTGCCAGCATGGACCTCGGCAATTCACCCCTCCACTTT. This translates into CASMDLGNSPLHF.

This clonotype was detected a few times. The chain links TRBV5-1 to TRBJ2-7; D is perhaps TRBD1 (5 bases). V lost 2 bases and J 3 bases, leaving 21 bases between the germline ends. CDR1 and CDR2 (germline): SGHRS, YFSETQ. This CDR3 contains 17 residues. The CDR3 loop is CASSFYFVQGAVYEQYF. CDR3 sequence (DNA): TGCGCCAGCAGCTTTTACTTTGTGCAGGGCGCCGTCTACGAGCAGTACTTC.

This chain joins TRBV6-5 and TRBJ2-5; weak D call: TRBD1 (5 bases). Germline values: CDR1 MNHEY, CDR2 SVGAGI. Trimming left V 2 bases short and J 5 bases short, with 15 bases between. The CDR3 is 15 amino acids. The CDR3 protein is CASSYGRVGLETQYF. CDR3 DNA sequence: TGTGCCAGCAGTTACGGCAGGGTTGGGTTGGAGACCCAGTACTTC.

This clonotype was seen a single time. The V gene is TRBV20-1, the J gene TRBJ2-4; weak D call: TRBD1 (5 bases). Germline V gene data show CDR1 as DFQATT and CDR2 as SNEGSKA (reference sequence). V lost 2 bases and J 1 base, leaving 9 bases between the germline ends. The CDR3 contains 14 residues. The CDR3: CSARRTRAKNIQYF. CDR3 bases: TGCAGTGCTAGAAGGACAAGGGCCAAAAACATTCAGTACTTC.

The J gene is TRBJ2-2, the V gene TRBV24-1; D gene ambiguous. V lost 4 bases and J 3 bases, leaving 14 bases between the germline ends. Germline V CDR1 and CDR2: KGHDR, SFDVKD. The CDR3 covers 16 residues. CDR3 bases: TGTGCCACCAGTGACGGCTTTGAGGCGGACACCGGGGAGCTGTTTTTT. This gives the protein CATSDGFEADTGELFF.

This clonotype has just a few counts. An end of the junction does not agree with germline; a read error may underlie this. J is TRBJ2-1 and V is TRBV3-1, with D uncertain. The CDR3 loop spans 11 amino acids. Germline V gene sequence: CDR1 LGHDT, CDR2 YNNKEL (reference sequence). CDR3 DNA: TGTGCCAGCAGCCTTGGGCCGGAATTACTCTTC. Its translation: CASSLGPELLF.

The chain carries TRBV12-3 or TRBV12-4 and TRBJ1-1; possibly TRBD1 for D (6 bases). V lost 5 bases to trimming and J lost 4 bases, with 8 bases between them. The CDR3 has 12 amino acids. The CDR3 sequence is CASSKGVTEAFF. The CDR3 DNA is TGTGCCAGCAGTAAGGGGGTCACTGAAGCTTTCTTT.